The next 28 T cell receptor beta chains were all read from a single sample in a study of regulatory T cells in long-lasting Graves disease (dated by TCRdb to the early 2020s). Library preparation employed multiplex PCR. Sequencer: Illumina HiSeq 4000. iRepertoire HTBI primers and Arm-PCR amplification of CDR3 regions were used to construct TCR beta libraries. The raw public reads went through TCRdb reprocessing: fastp at Q25, MiXCR clone calling, in-frame beta chains kept. Each CDR3 protein gets just one entry, which takes the most common genes and DNA from the rows behind it. The sample table shows some 200,000 distinct CDR3 sequences, and approximately 18% are seen once. In total, the top ten clones hold 10% to 15% of the sample. The time point label of this sample denotes: newly diagnosed GD, antithyroid drugs for less than 3 months. RNA was extracted from PBMCs in TRIzol for both TCR sequencing and RNA sequencing.

The data also belong to a second study, concerning T cells in Graves' hyperthyroidism and ophthalmopathy.

The sequences come from peripheral blood mononuclear cells (PBMCs), collected at new diagnosis, from a patient treated with antithyroid drugs. The receptor source for this set is a woman in her twenties or thirties with Graves disease. Donor details come from another sample of the same person, matched by shared clones.

On this clonotype: A much larger clone is a single base away; this may be a read error. V is TRBV6-5 and J is TRBJ1-1, with TRBD1 matching over 7 bases. The CDR3 runs 14 residues. The germline V gene encodes CDR1 MNHEY and CDR2 SVGAGI. DNA for the CDR3: TGTGCCAGCGGTTACTCCTTAGGGGGCCGCGAAGCTTTCTTT. Its translation is CASGYSLGGREAFF.

The chain has TRBV4-2 and TRBJ2-7; the match to TRBD2 covers 8 bases. CDR1 and CDR2 (germline): LGHNA, YNFKEQ. With V trimmed by 4 bases and J by 5 bases, 4 bases remained unmatched. This CDR3 region has 13 residues. The CDR3 DNA sequence: TGTGCCAGCAGCCGGGGACTAGACAACGAGCAGTACTTC. Translating gives CASSRGLDNEQYF.

This clonotype was recorded a few times. Germline and junction disagree at one end, which may indicate a read error. The V and J genes are TRBV6-1 and TRBJ2-5; no definite D call. Germline CDR1 reads MNHNS; CDR2 reads SASEGT. CDR3 size: 12 residues. The CDR3 protein is CTSSDAGETQYF. CDR3 coding DNA: TGTACCAGCAGTGACGCCGGAGAGACCCAGTACTTC.

The chain employs TRBV7-9 and TRBJ1-1, with D uncertain. Trimming shortened V by 10 bases and J by 5 bases, and 14 bases separated the two germline ends. This CDR3 has 12 amino acids. Per the germline V gene, CDR1 is SEHNR and CDR2 is FQNEAQ (reference sequence). In DNA, the CDR3 is TGTGCCATCCTCCAGGTCGGAACTGAAGCTTTCTTT. Translation gives CAILQVGTEAFF.

The genes are TRBV11-2 and TRBJ2-2, with 12 bases that match TRBD1. Per the germline V gene, CDR1 is SGHAT and CDR2 is FQNNGV. CDR3 length: 18 residues. V shed 4 bases, J shed 8 bases, and the junction held 14 bases outside the gene matches. CDR3 sequence: CASSSSPGTGGFPGELFF. The CDR3 nucleotides read TGTGCCAGCAGCTCCTCACCCGGGACAGGGGGCTTCCCGGGGGAGCTGTTTTTT.

This clonotype showed up many times. The chain recombines TRBV12-3 or TRBV12-4 with TRBJ2-7, with D perhaps matching TRBD1 (6 bases). The V and J ends lost 6 bases and 1 base respectively, with 10 bases between them. There are 13 residues in the CDR3. The CDR3 nucleotides are TGTGCCAGCAGAAAACAGGGTTCCTACGAGCAGTACTTC. It yields the protein CASRKQGSYEQYF.

Ten or more counts support this clonotype. This chain uses TRBV20-1 with TRBJ2-3; D unresolved. V was cut by 5 bases and J by 0 bases, with 21 bases left in between. This CDR3 is 17 amino acids long. Germline V gives CDR1 DFQATT, CDR2 SNEGSKA (reference sequence). The CDR3 coding sequence is TGCAGTGCTCCTCTCCCGAGGTCTCACCATAGCACAGATACGCAGTATTTT. Amino acids: CSAPLPRSHHSTDTQYF.

This clonotype was observed many times. This chain links TRBV19 with TRBJ2-1; no firm D call. Germline loops: CDR1 LNHDA, CDR2 SQIVND (reference sequence). Deletions cut 7 bases from V and 5 bases from J, with 18 bases between. The CDR3 has 15 amino acids. The CDR3 bases are TGTGCCAGTACCCCGACCGGACGGCGGAACAATGAGCAGTTCTTC. It yields the protein CASTPTGRRNNEQFF.

This clonotype was observed at least ten times. The chain combines TRBV19 with TRBJ2-1; no clear D gene. CDR1 is LNHDA and CDR2 is SQIVND in the germline V gene (reference sequence). V gave up 3 bases and J gave up 2 bases, with 5 bases separating them. The length of the CDR3 is 13 residues. CDR3 sequence (DNA): TGTGCCAGTAGTATTTCCCCCTACAATGAGCAGTTCTTC. Encoded protein: CASSISPYNEQFF.

There are many counts of this clonotype. The chain recombines TRBV6-1 with TRBJ1-1, with D possibly TRBD1 on 5 matching bases. The germline V and J ends were trimmed by 5 bases and 1 base, with 8 bases remaining between them. CDR3 length equals 13 residues. Germline V gene lookup returns CDR1 MNHNS and CDR2 SASEGT. CDR3 amino acids: CASSTGANTEAFF. The CDR3 DNA reads as TGTGCCAGCAGTACCGGGGCGAACACTGAAGCTTTCTTT.

In its sample, this clonotype was seen many times. The CDR3 spells CAWSRQHNYGYTF. The DNA of the CDR3 is TGTGCCTGGAGTAGACAGCATAACTATGGCTACACCTTC. The rearrangement joins TRBV30 to TRBJ1-2, with D maybe TRBD1 (5 bases). Trimming removed 2 bases at V and 1 base at J, with 8 bases between. The germline gives CDR1 GTSNPN, CDR2 SVGIG (reference sequence). CDR3 length: 13 residues.

This sequence joins TRBV4-1 and TRBJ2-7; a weak D match, TRBD2 (5 bases). The germline V and J ends were trimmed by 0 bases and 3 bases, with 12 bases remaining between them. The germline CDR1 and CDR2 sequences are MGHRA and YSYEKL. This CDR3 region has 15 residues. Here the CDR3 DNA reads TGCGCCAGCAGCCAAGAAAGCCGGACTGTCTACGAGCAGTACTTC. Translated, it gives CASSQESRTVYEQYF.

This clonotype was recorded at least ten times. The rearrangement joins TRBV19 to TRBJ1-1; TRBD1 agrees at 7 bases. CDR1 LNHDA and CDR2 SQIVND come from the germline V gene (reference sequence). The length of the CDR3 is 15 residues. V lost 7 bases and J lost 1; bases outside the gene matches: 9. CDR3 amino acids: CASTDRRGANTEAFF. The CDR3 nucleotides are TGTGCCAGTACGGACAGGCGAGGGGCGAACACTGAAGCTTTCTTT.

This clonotype was observed many times. This chain uses TRBV11-3 with TRBJ1-1; TRBD1 matches at 9 bases. The CDR3 length is 14 residues. J lost 4 bases, V lost 5 bases, and 5 bases had no gene match. Germline values: CDR1 SGHNT, CDR2 YENEEA. The chain's CDR3 is CASSPLTGGTEAFF. The CDR3 coding sequence is TGTGCCAGCAGCCCACTGACAGGGGGCACTGAAGCTTTCTTT.

This chain joins TRBV4-1 and TRBJ2-7; D is possibly TRBD1 (6 bases). The length of the CDR3 is 15 residues. CDR1 MGHRA and CDR2 YSYEKL come from the germline V gene. V lost 4 bases to trimming and J lost 3 bases, with 16 bases between them. Here the CDR3 reads CASSLLTGGDYEQYF. The DNA of the CDR3 is TGCGCCAGCAGCCTCTTGACAGGTGGAGACTACGAGCAGTACTTC.

The chain couples TRBV19 to TRBJ2-1; tentatively, D is TRBD1 (5 bases). Trimming removed 0 bases at V and 1 base at J, with 7 bases between. Germline-derived CDR1 and CDR2 are LNHDA and SQIVND (reference sequence). The CDR3 is 15 residues long. The DNA of the CDR3 is TGTGCCAGTAGTATAGATGACAGTTCCTACAATGAGCAGTTCTTC. The encoded protein is CASSIDDSSYNEQFF.

This clonotype occurred many times. V usage is TRBV28 and J usage is TRBJ1-1; 7 nucleotides line up with TRBD1. The V segment lost 5 bases and the J segment 0 bases; nucleotides outside the gene matches: 6. Germline-derived CDR1 and CDR2 are MDHEN and SYDVKM. The CDR3 runs 15 residues. This CDR3 is CASSAQGSLNTEAFF. The CDR3 DNA follows: TGTGCCAGCAGTGCACAGGGGTCCCTGAACACTGAAGCTTTCTTT.

Ten or more counts support this clonotype. This chain connects TRBV9 to TRBJ1-1, with a tentative D call TRBD1 (5 bases). V was trimmed by 2 bases and J by 10 bases, leaving 18 bases between them. CDR3 length: 14 residues. Germline CDR1 SGDLS, CDR2 YYNGEE. CDR3 residues: CASSVSSGGSGAFF. The CDR3 coding sequence is TGTGCCAGCAGCGTTAGTTCCGGGGGAAGTGGAGCTTTCTTT.

Many counts were recorded for this clonotype. V gene TRBV19 combines with J gene TRBJ1-6; 8 bases align to TRBD1. The CDR3 runs 16 residues. The V and J ends lost 5 bases and 10 bases, in that order; junction bases with no gene match: 13. Germline-derived CDR1 and CDR2 are LNHDA and SQIVND (reference sequence). In DNA, the CDR3 is TGTGCCAGTAGTCCCGGGAGGGGGACAGGCGGATCACCCCTCCACTTT. Its translation is CASSPGRGTGGSPLHF.

This clonotype was found many times. One junction end disagrees with the germline gene, perhaps due to a read error. CDR3 sequence: CASSIRDVSTDTQYF. In DNA, the CDR3 is TGCGCCAGCAGCATCCGGGACGTAAGCACAGATACGCAGTATTTT. V is TRBV11-1 and J is TRBJ2-3; D tentatively fits TRBD1 or TRBD2 (5 bases each). The CDR3 contains 15 residues. Germline V gives CDR1 SGHAT, CDR2 FQDESV (reference sequence). The full variable domain, rest sourced from reference TRBV11-1 and TRBJ2-3, is EAEVAQSPRYKITEKSQAVAFWCDPISGHATLYWYRQILGQGPELLVQFQDESVVDDSQLPKDRFSAERLKGVDSTLKIQPAELGDSAMYLCASSIRDVSTDTQYFGPGTRLTVL.

The chain is built from TRBV7-2 and TRBJ1-4, with 9 bases that match TRBD1. CDR3 length equals 14 residues. The germline V gene encodes CDR1 SGHTA and CDR2 FQGNSA. Trimming took 5 bases from V and 7 from J; bases not matched to a gene: 5. In DNA form, the CDR3 reads TGTGCCAGCAGCCCGACAGGGGGTGGTGAAAAACTGTTTTTT. This gives the protein CASSPTGGGEKLFF.

This clonotype was seen many times. The chain uses TRBV6-2 or TRBV6-3 and TRBJ2-7; a possible D gene is TRBD1 (5 bases). Trimming shortened V by 2 bases and J by 0 bases, and 11 bases separated the two germline ends. The germline V gene has CDR1 MNHEY and CDR2 SVGEGT. There are 15 residues in the CDR3. CDR3 sequence: CASSYRGGSSYEQYF. In DNA form, the CDR3 reads TGTGCCAGCAGTTACAGGGGCGGAAGCTCCTACGAGCAGTACTTC.

This clonotype was found many times. This chain uses TRBV12-3 or TRBV12-4 with TRBJ2-1; D gene unclear. The CDR3 contains 15 residues. Trimming removed 7 bases at V and 0 bases at J, with 13 bases between. CDR3 protein: CASIQGGTSYNEQFF. The CDR3 DNA reads TGTGCCAGCATCCAAGGCGGTACCTCCTACAATGAGCAGTTCTTC.

This clonotype occurred many times. The V gene is TRBV30, the J gene TRBJ1-5, with TRBD1 as a possible D gene (5 bases). Looked up from germline, CDR1 is GTSNPN and CDR2 is SVGIG (reference sequence). Trimming pared 0 bases from V and 8 bases from J, leaving 14 bases between. The CDR3 is 14 residues long. The CDR3 DNA reads TGTGCCTGGAGTGTATCGGCTGGGGGGAAGCCCCAGCATTTT. Amino acid sequence: CAWSVSAGGKPQHF.

This clonotype has at least ten counts. The J gene is TRBJ2-5, the V gene TRBV11-2, with D possibly matching TRBD2 (5 bases). This CDR3 has 13 residues. The germline gives CDR1 SGHAT, CDR2 FQNNGV. V was clipped by 5 bases and J by 5 bases, with 12 bases between them. Written as DNA, the CDR3 is TGTGCCAGCAGCCCTTCACCGGGGGAGACCCAGTACTTC. This sequence encodes CASSPSPGETQYF.

The sample holds many counts of this clonotype. The chain joins TRBV2 to TRBJ1-6; 7 bases map to TRBD1. CDR3 length: 18 amino acids. Germline CDR1 and CDR2: SNHLY and FYNNEI. After removal of 1 base from V and 0 bases from J, the junction contained 6 bases not matched to a gene. The CDR3 protein is CASSEETGASSYNSPLHF. The CDR3 DNA follows: TGTGCCAGCAGTGAAGAAACAGGGGCGAGCTCCTATAATTCACCCCTCCACTTT.

This clonotype was detected many times. The rearrangement joins TRBV12-3 or TRBV12-4 to TRBJ2-5; 7 nucleotides match TRBD1. The J segment lost 1 base and the V segment lost 3 bases, leaving 2 bases of the junction unmatched. This CDR3 spans 14 amino acids. DNA of the CDR3: TGTGCCAGCAGTTTGGGACAGCGCCAAGAGACCCAGTACTTC. Encoded protein: CASSLGQRQETQYF.

This clonotype was seen repeatedly, ten times or more. The chain is built from TRBV19 and TRBJ1-2, with 10 bases matching TRBD1. Germline V gives CDR1 LNHDA, CDR2 SQIVND (reference sequence). This CDR3 is built from 14 residues. J gave up 4 bases and V 6 bases, and 5 bases lay outside the gene matches. CDR3 sequence: CASSRDRGGYGYTF. The DNA for the CDR3 is TGTGCCAGTAGCCGGGACAGGGGAGGCTATGGCTACACCTTC.